A selection of T cell receptor beta chains follows, all from one sample in a study of cytomegalovirus exposure and HLA in healthy donors. Generated by immunoSEQ multiplex PCR, the TCRdb table keeps only in-frame clones and is missing some. In the table there are some 150,000 clones, nearly 80% of which are singletons. Material: PBMCs. The receptors here all came from a man aged 25-45 years in good health and CMV-seropositive. CDR3s include the opening cysteine and the closing phenylalanine or tryptophan. The order of the fields is V gene, D gene, clone size, J gene, CDR3 DNA, CDR3 protein. The D gene is left open where the match is weak. Some rows mark clone size as missing; the rest say once, few, many or name a class of expanded clone.

TRBV6-5,TRBD1,once,TRBJ2-7,TGTGCCAGCAGTTACTCTTCGGGACAGGGCTCCGAGCAGTACTTC,CASSYSSGQGSEQYF
TRBV4-1,TRBD1,few,TRBJ2-2,TGCGCCAGCAGCCAAACACAGACAGGGTCCGCGAACACCGGGGAGCTGTTTTTT,CASSQTQTGSANTGELFF
TRBV5-1,TRBD1,NA,TRBJ2-7,TGCGCCAGCAGCTGGGGACAGGAGACCGGGGAGCAGTACTTC,CASSWGQETGEQYF
TRBV11-2,TRBD2,NA,TRBJ2-3,TGTGCCAGCAGCTTAGCTGGATTAGCGGGAGGGACAGATACGCAGTATTTT,CASSLAGLAGGTDTQYF
TRBV6-1,TRBD2,NA,TRBJ2-2,TGTGCCAGCAGTGGACTAGCGGACACCGGGGAGCTGTTTTTT,CASSGLADTGELFF
TRBV28,NA,NA,TRBJ1-6,TGTGCCAGCACTCGTGCGGGGGAGGGGTCACCCCTCCACTTT,CASTRAGEGSPLHF
TRBV10-3,NA,NA,TRBJ2-2,TGTGCCACGTTAATAGCGGAGAACACCGGGGAGCTGTTTTTT,CATLIAENTGELFF
TRBV5-4,NA,NA,TRBJ2-1,TGTGCCAGCAGCTTGGCGGGAATTGGCAATGAGCAGTTCTTC,CASSLAGIGNEQFF
TRBV9,TRBD2,NA,TRBJ2-1,TGTGCCAGCAGCGTAGGAGGGAGGGCCTCTTCAGGGTCCTACAATGAGCAGTTCTTC,CASSVGGRASSGSYNEQFF
TRBV19,TRBD1,NA,TRBJ1-5,TGTGCCAGTAGTACAAGTTCAGGGGGCGATCAGCCCCAGCATTTT,CASSTSSGGDQPQHF
TRBV27,NA,NA,TRBJ2-7,TGTGCCAGCAGTTTATCTCGCGACAGGAAGAGAGCCTACGAGCAGTACTTC,CASSLSRDRKRAYEQYF
TRBV29-1,TRBD2,NA,TRBJ2-1,TGCAGCGTCCCACTAGCGGCCCTCTCGGGCGATGAGCAGTTCTTC,CSVPLAALSGDEQFF
TRBV4-1,NA,NA,TRBJ1-1,TGCGCCAGCAGCCAAGTCTCGGTTGTTGAAGCTTTCTTT,CASSQVSVVEAFF
TRBV7-8,TRBD1,NA,TRBJ2-1,TGTGCCAGCAGCTTACCTAAATGGACAGGGGGCTCCTACAATGAGCAGTTCTTC,CASSLPKWTGGSYNEQFF
TRBV13,TRBD1,NA,TRBJ1-2,TGTGCCAGCAGCACGAGGGACAGGGGAAGGTATGGCTACACCTTC,CASSTRDRGRYGYTF
TRBV4-2,TRBD2,once,TRBJ2-7,TGTGCCAGCAGCCAAGGGGGAAGCGGGAGGGCCTCCTACGAGCAGTACTTC,CASSQGGSGRASYEQYF
TRBV10-3,NA,NA,TRBJ2-2,TGTGCCATCAGAGCCGGGACAACGAACACCGGGGAGCTGTTTTTT,CAIRAGTTNTGELFF
TRBV15,TRBD2,NA,TRBJ2-7,TGTGCCACCAGAAACCCCAGGGGACTAGCGGCCTACGAGCAGTACTTC,CATRNPRGLAAYEQYF
TRBV30,TRBD2,NA,TRBJ2-7,TGTGCCTGGAGCCGTCTAGCGGGAGGGATCGGGGAGCAGTACTTC,CAWSRLAGGIGEQYF
TRBV6-1,TRBD2,NA,TRBJ2-1,TGTGCCAGCAGTGACCCGGCGAACAGGGGACTAGCGGGAGGAAGGGGTGAGCAGTTCTTC,CASSDPANRGLAGGRGEQFF
TRBV7-8,TRBD2,NA,TRBJ2-7,TGTGCCAGCAGCATCAGCGGGAGCTCCTACGAGCAGTACTTC,CASSISGSSYEQYF
TRBV29-1,TRBD1,NA,TRBJ2-1,TGCAGCGTTGCAAGGGACAGGGCCTACAATGAGCAGTTCTTC,CSVARDRAYNEQFF
TRBV13,TRBD1,NA,TRBJ2-7,TGTGCCAGCGGCCGACAGGGGGAAGGCTACGAGCAGTACTTC,CASGRQGEGYEQYF
TRBV11-3,TRBD1,NA,TRBJ2-7,TGTGCCAGCAGCTTATCTGGACAGGTGAGGAACGAGCAGTACTTC,CASSLSGQVRNEQYF
TRBV30,NA,NA,TRBJ1-1,TGTGCCTGGAGTGTACGATGGTCCGGGGAAGAAGCTTTCTTT,CAWSVRWSGEEAFF
TRBV5-4,TRBD2,many,TRBJ2-1,TGTGCCAGCAGCTTGGGGGGACAGACTAGCGGGAGTAATGAGCAGTTCTTC,CASSLGGQTSGSNEQFF
TRBV29-1,TRBD2,NA,TRBJ2-7,TGCAGCGTGTCTTCTAGCGGGAGAGGCTACGAGCAGTACTTC,CSVSSSGRGYEQYF
TRBV9,TRBD1,NA,TRBJ2-5,TGTGCCAGCAGCGCGTCGGGACAGGGGTTTGAGACCCAGTACTTC,CASSASGQGFETQYF
TRBV19,NA,NA,TRBJ1-2,TGTGCCAGTCATCCCAGTCCCCTTTGGGGAACATCAGGGTATGGCTACACCTTC,CASHPSPLWGTSGYGYTF
TRBV19,NA,NA,TRBJ1-4,TGTGCCAGTAGTCCCCGGGGAGGGAGTGGTGAAAAACTGTTTTTT,CASSPRGGSGEKLFF
TRBV7-9,TRBD1,NA,TRBJ2-7,TGTGCCAGCAGCCCCAGGACAGGACAAAGTTACGAGCAGTACTTC,CASSPRTGQSYEQYF
TRBV7-2,TRBD1,NA,TRBJ1-3,TGTGCCAGCAGCCAAAGTCGGACAGGGGGCGCAGACACCATATATTTT,CASSQSRTGGADTIYF
TRBV6-6,TRBD2,NA,TRBJ2-7,TGTGCCAGCAGTCCTAGCGGGGCCAGCTCCTACGAGCAGTACTTC,CASSPSGASSYEQYF
TRBV2,NA,NA,TRBJ1-5,TGTGCCAGCAGTCGGAGGACTTATAGCAATCAGCCCCAGCATTTT,CASSRRTYSNQPQHF
TRBV10-3,TRBD1,NA,TRBJ1-5,TGTGCCACCCAGGGGGGACAGGGATTGGGTAGGAGCAATCAGCCCCAGCATTTT,CATQGGQGLGRSNQPQHF
TRBV11-2,NA,NA,TRBJ2-3,TGTGCCAGCAGCTTAACAGTAGCAGATACGCAGTATTTT,CASSLTVADTQYF
TRBV20-1,NA,NA,TRBJ2-7,TGCAGTGCCCCACAGGGCTACGAGCAGTACTTC,CSAPQGYEQYF
TRBV2,TRBD2,NA,TRBJ2-5,TGTGCCAGCAGTGATCCGGCAAATAGAATGGCTAGCGGGAGGGCCCCTCAAGAGACCCAGTACTTC,CASSDPANRMASGRAPQETQYF
TRBV6-5,TRBD2,NA,TRBJ2-2,TGTGCCAGCAGTTTGACTAGCGGGAGCTCCGGGGAGCTGTTTTTT,CASSLTSGSSGELFF
TRBV15,TRBD1,NA,TRBJ1-2,TGTGCCACCAGTACGGGACAGGGGTTCTATGGCTACACCTTC,CATSTGQGFYGYTF
TRBV19,NA,NA,TRBJ1-1,TGTGCCAGTAGTCGACGTCACAGCCGGAACACTGAAGCTTTCTTT,CASSRRHSRNTEAFF